This TCR beta chain came from a study of cytomegalovirus exposure and HLA in healthy donors. Those who donated were healthy bone marrow donors. The PCR contained 60 Vbeta and 13 Jbeta primers. Clones were read by immunoSEQ multiplex PCR, and TCRdb kept only the in-frame ones, dropping some. The listing contains approximately 100,000 clones. The sample was PBMCs. The sequence was collected from a man in his forties in good health and CMV-seronegative.

CDR3 protein: CASSSPGTASGSPLHF. CDR3 nucleotide sequence: TGTGCCAGCAGTTCACCCGGGACTGCCAGCGGGTCACCCCTCCACTTT. V usage is TRBV28 and J usage is TRBJ1-6, with D perhaps matching TRBD1 (5 bases). CDR3 length: 16 amino acids. Germline V gives CDR1 MDHEN, CDR2 SYDVKM. Trimming stripped 4 bases from V and 10 bases from J, with 20 bases between.